These T cell receptor beta chains were read from a single sample in a study of blood T cell repertoires in COVID-19. Libraries were prepared by immunoSEQ multiplex PCR; TCRdb keeps only in-frame clonotypes and omits some of them. The sample carries some 300,000 clones, nearly 90% recorded once. Sequencing was performed on PBMCs or T cells enriched from blood (not recorded which). These receptors were taken from a woman aged 45-65 years who had been exposed to COVID-19. The CDR3 runs from the conserved cysteine through the conserved F or W. Each record gives: J gene, V gene, clone size, D gene, CDR3 protein, CDR3 DNA. A D gene is named only where the DNA matches it firmly. Part of the rows lack a size; the others show once, few, many or a class for expanded clones.

TRBJ1-5,TRBV27,.,TRBD1,CASSTGQGRNQPQHF,TGTGCCAGCAGTACCGGACAGGGACGGAATCAGCCCCAGCATTTT
TRBJ1-1,TRBV9,few,TRBD1,CASSYGQGFFTEAFF,TGTGCCAGCAGCTACGGACAGGGTTTCTTCACTGAAGCTTTCTTT
TRBJ1-1,TRBV2,.,TRBD1,CASSGIQGAGTEAFF,TGTGCCAGCAGTGGGATACAGGGGGCCGGCACTGAAGCTTTCTTT
TRBJ1-4,TRBV2,.,TRBD1,CASSGNRGRGNEKLFF,TGTGCCAGCAGTGGTAACAGGGGAAGGGGTAATGAAAAACTGTTTTTT
TRBJ2-1,TRBV11-1,.,.,CASSLLRGTYNEQFF,TGTGCCAGCAGCTTACTCCGGGGGACCTACAATGAGCAGTTCTTC
TRBJ2-3,TRBV25-1,.,.,CASSAGDLRTDTQYF,TGTGCCAGCAGTGCAGGGGACCTACGCACAGATACGCAGTATTTT
TRBJ2-2,TRBV5-1,.,TRBD2,CASRLAGNTGELFF,TGCGCCAGCAGGCTAGCGGGGAACACCGGGGAGCTGTTTTTT
TRBJ1-2,TRBV28,.,.,CASRLANLGYTF,TGTGCCAGCCGTTTGGCAAACCTTGGCTACACCTTC
TRBJ2-5,TRBV2,.,TRBD2,CASSPRTSGGARETQYF,TGTGCCAGCAGCCCCCGGACTAGCGGGGGGGCACGAGAGACCCAGTACTTC
TRBJ2-3,TRBV3-1/TRBV3-2,once,.,CASSLQGSDTQYF,TGTGCCAGCAGCCTTCAGGGGTCAGATACGCAGTATTTT
TRBJ1-1,TRBV19,.,.,CASSMRPGRNTEAFF,TGTGCCAGTAGTATGCGTCCAGGGCGGAACACTGAAGCTTTCTTT
TRBJ2-1,TRBV11-3,.,.,CASSLAGGSYNEQFF,TGTGCCAGCAGCTTGGCCGGGGGCTCCTACAATGAGCAGTTCTTC
TRBJ1-5,TRBV30,.,.,CAWRSSNQPQHF,TGTGCCTGGAGGAGTAGCAATCAGCCCCAGCATTTT
TRBJ2-7,TRBV25-1,.,.,CASRPAGSYEQYF,TGTGCCAGCAGGCCCGCCGGCTCCTACGAGCAGTACTTC
TRBJ1-2,TRBV10-3,.,.,CAIRPGTPESYGYTF,TGTGCCATCAGACCCGGGACACCAGAGTCCTATGGCTACACCTTC
TRBJ2-2,TRBV11-3,.,TRBD1,CASSPRQGEAGELFF,TGTGCCAGCAGCCCCAGACAGGGAGAGGCCGGGGAGCTGTTTTTT
TRBJ2-6,TRBV6-5,.,.,CASSTGTTGANVLTF,TGTGCCAGCAGTACAGGGACGACTGGGGCCAACGTCCTGACTTTC
TRBJ2-1,TRBV4-1,.,TRBD2,CASSPRLAGGQYNEQFF,TGCGCCAGCAGCCCGCGACTAGCGGGGGGGCAATACAATGAGCAGTTCTTC
TRBJ1-6,TRBV5-6,.,.,CASSSLRQPLPLHF,TGTGCCAGCAGCTCGCTACGACAGCCCCTACCCCTCCACTTT
TRBJ1-6,TRBV7-2,.,TRBD1,CASNPRGTVYNSPLHF,TGTGCCAGCAACCCACGGGGGACAGTTTATAATTCACCCCTCCACTTT